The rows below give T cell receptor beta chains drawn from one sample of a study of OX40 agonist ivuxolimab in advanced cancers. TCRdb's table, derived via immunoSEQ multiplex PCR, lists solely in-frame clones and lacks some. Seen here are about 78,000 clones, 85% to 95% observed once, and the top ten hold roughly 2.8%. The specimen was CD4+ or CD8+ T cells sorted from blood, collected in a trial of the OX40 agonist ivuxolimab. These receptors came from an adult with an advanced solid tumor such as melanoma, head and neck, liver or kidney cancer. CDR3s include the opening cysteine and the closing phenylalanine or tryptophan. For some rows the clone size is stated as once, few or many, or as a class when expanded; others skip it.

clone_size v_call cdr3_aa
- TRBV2 CASSSRGAGIEQFF
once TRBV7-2 CASSFRGIQETQYF
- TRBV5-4 CASSGTGQGDGYEKLFF
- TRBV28 CASRRSQETQYF
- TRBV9 CASGRFGLSSTDTQYF
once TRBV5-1 CASSLARGARTDTQYF
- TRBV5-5 CASSSTPVAGDYNEQFF
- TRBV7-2 CASSLGQAHTGELFF
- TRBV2 CASSERDRGTEAFF
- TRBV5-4 CASSLGRRNTEAFF
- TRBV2 CASLGQPNQPQHF
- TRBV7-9 CASSFGGAADTQYF
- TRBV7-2 CASSSTDRKNREQYF
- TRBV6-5 CASSYQGHNSPLHF
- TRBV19 CASSIGQGSYNEQFF
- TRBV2 CASRGTGTGGGEQYF
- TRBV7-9 CASTNWGNMNTEAFF
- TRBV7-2 CASSTPSYEQYF
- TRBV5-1 CASSLSGGLAGVAYLYF
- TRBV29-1 CSAGGQLTSSYNEQFF
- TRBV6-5 CASSFSDVSANYGYTF
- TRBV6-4 CASSEVGGTGNTIYF
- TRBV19 CASSMLTGDYQETQYF
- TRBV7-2 CASSLAKGTGYNQPQHF
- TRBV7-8 CASSLAPHRGNQPQHF
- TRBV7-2 CASSFNWGEEDIQYF
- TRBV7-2 CASSLFPGTHEQYF
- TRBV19 CASTYRGLGNTEAFF
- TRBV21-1 CASSPPYQTSTDTQYF
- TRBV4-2 CASSLGTSGSLGTDTQYF
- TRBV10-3 CAITGTSGTSNTGELFF
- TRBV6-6 CASMGAAGETEAFF
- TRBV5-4 CASSLAASSGSSYNEQFF
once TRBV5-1 CASRYGGDWNTEAFF
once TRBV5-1 CASSVLGTSGSFPDTQYF
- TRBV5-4 CASSPTSGGIRAQYF
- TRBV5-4 CASSLAIADYPNF
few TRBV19 CASSITGDNQPQHF
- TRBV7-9 CASSLATSGRREFF
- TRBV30 CAWSVLGNQPQHF
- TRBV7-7 CASSLRGGGLFETQYF
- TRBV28 CASSPGARLDEQYF
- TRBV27 CASKELVNYNEQFF
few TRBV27 CASSLKFTGGNGYTF
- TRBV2 CASSVAGNTEAFF
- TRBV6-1 CASSDPIEGGRTEAFF
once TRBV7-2 CASSNGQVGITDTQYF
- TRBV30 CAWSVGQNNEKLFF
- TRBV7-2 CASSPRGLSSYEQYF
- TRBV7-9 CASSSTGPTEAFF
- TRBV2 CAAQDGTSRTDTQYF
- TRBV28 CASGDIRLLSLDGYTF
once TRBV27 CASSLRDRDDNEQFF